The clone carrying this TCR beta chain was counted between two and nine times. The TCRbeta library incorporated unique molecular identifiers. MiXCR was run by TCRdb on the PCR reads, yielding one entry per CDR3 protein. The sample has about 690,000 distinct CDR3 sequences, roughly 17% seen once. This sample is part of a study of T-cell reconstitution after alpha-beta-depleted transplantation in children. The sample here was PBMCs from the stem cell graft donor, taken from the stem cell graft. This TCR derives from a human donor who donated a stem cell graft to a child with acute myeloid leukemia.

The CDR3 DNA reads TGCGCCAGCAGCCAAGAGATCCCACCCGGTACGTACGAGCAGTACTTC. Its protein is CASSQEIPPGTYEQYF. The J gene is TRBJ2-7, the V gene TRBV4-1; the D is unclear. With 0 bases removed from V and 4 bases from J, the gap between germline ends came to 16 bases. From germline, CDR1 is MGHRA and CDR2 YSYEKL. The CDR3 contains 16 residues.